One and the same sample provided the 28 T cell receptor beta chains below, sequenced in a study of CXCR3-negative and CXCR3-positive naive CD8 T cells. The libraries of TRB cDNA were prepared using 5' RACE with UMI labels. After re-calling the 5' RACE reads, TCRdb lists one entry per CDR3 protein, DNA absent. Its table lists 75,000 or so distinct CDR3 sequences. The sequenced sample was naive CXCR3- CD8+ T cells from blood. Subset indicated: CD45RO-CCR7+CD27+CD95- naive CD8+ T cells lacking CXCR3 (TNR3-). The receptors derive from a human donor in good health. Some clones in this sample may be carry-over from other donors' samples.

The chain combines TRBV28 with TRBJ2-2. CDR3 length equals 14 residues. The germline V gene encodes CDR1 MDHEN and CDR2 SYDVKM. The CDR3 reads CASSLFANTGELFF.

The chain links TRBV28 to TRBJ2-7; TCRdb names TRBD1, which stays unverified in the absence of DNA. CDR1 and CDR2 (germline): MDHEN, SYDVKM. CDR3 length equals 13 residues. CDR3 protein: CASSLQGTNEQYF.

The V call is TRBV28, the J call TRBJ2-3. This CDR3 region has 18 residues. Germline V gene data show CDR1 as MDHEN and CDR2 as SYDVKM. The CDR3 loop is CASSLVAFRWSGTDTQYF.

The rearrangement links TRBV7-9 to TRBJ2-1; TCRdb outputs TRBD1, but without DNA this stays unchecked. The CDR3 covers 16 residues. Germline CDR1 is SEHNR and CDR2 is FQNEAQ (reference sequence). CDR3 sequence reads: CASIPRSGTQYNEQFF.

The V gene is TRBV2, the J gene TRBJ2-2; lacking DNA, the TRBD1 call made by TCRdb goes unchecked. The CDR3 is 16 amino acids. The germline gives CDR1 SNHLY, CDR2 FYNNEI. The chain's CDR3 is CASSEGGQGVNGELFF.

J is TRBJ2-4 and V is TRBV21-1; TCRdb proposes TRBD1, but this gene call is untestable without DNA. TRBV21-1 is assigned pseudogene status. CDR3 length equals 17 residues. The CDR3 sequence: CASSSGSKQEPKNIQYF.

This sequence joins TRBV29-1 and TRBJ2-7; TCRdb's D gene call, TRBD1, goes unchecked for lack of DNA. Germline values: CDR1 SQVTM, CDR2 ANQGSEA. The CDR3 spans 13 residues. The CDR3 region is CSVAGTGPYEQYF.

J is TRBJ1-5 and V is TRBV6-1; absent DNA, TCRdb's TRBD1 call cannot be checked. The V gene's germline CDR1 is MNHNS and CDR2 SASEGT. The length of the CDR3 is 15 residues. CDR3 region: CASSGDRGSNQPQHF.

The V call is TRBV29-1, the J call TRBJ1-1. Per germline, CDR1 SQVTM and CDR2 ANQGSEA. The length of the CDR3 is 12 residues. This CDR3 reads CSVEEMNTEAFF.

The chain links TRBV7-8 to TRBJ2-5; the TCRdb call, TRBD1, lacks DNA for checking. Germline V gives CDR1 SGHVS, CDR2 FQNEAQ. The CDR3 is 16 residues long. CDR3 region: CASSISGRGGQETQYF.

The chain couples TRBV7-9 to TRBJ1-1; TCRdb names TRBD1, which stays unverified in the absence of DNA. Looked up from germline, CDR1 is SEHNR and CDR2 is FQNEAQ (reference sequence). This CDR3 is 14 amino acids long. The CDR3 protein is CASSLGGHNTEAFF.

The chain joins TRBV29-1 to TRBJ2-2. This CDR3 is built from 15 residues. Germline V gene data show CDR1 as SQVTM and CDR2 as ANQGSEA. The CDR3 region is CSVVSGSKNTGELFF.

This clonotype ranks as medium-sized in terms of frequency. The rearrangement uses TRBV7-6 and TRBJ2-7; TCRdb's D call of TRBD1 is untestable without DNA. CDR3 size: 15 residues. The germline V gene encodes CDR1 SGHVS and CDR2 FNYEAQ. The CDR3 is CASSNNPGPQYEQYF.

The rearrangement uses TRBV27 and TRBJ1-1. Germline values: CDR1 MNHEY, CDR2 SMNVEV (reference sequence). CDR3 size: 15 residues. The CDR3 spells CASSLSEFLNTEAFF.

V is TRBV28 and J is TRBJ2-7; the D call of TRBD2 rests on TCRdb alone, since no DNA is present to check it. Germline CDR1 MDHEN, CDR2 SYDVKM. The CDR3 runs to 15 residues. The CDR3 loop is CASSFPEMSGYEQYF.

The V gene is TRBV29-1, the J gene TRBJ1-2; TCRdb's D call, TRBD1, is unchecked because there is no DNA. This CDR3 is 14 amino acids long. Germline V gives CDR1 SQVTM, CDR2 ANQGSEA. CDR3 sequence: CSVYPGGSDYGYTF.

The CDR3 sequence is CASSHEQAVYEQYF. The gene calls are TRBV3-1 and TRBJ2-7. Germline V gene sequence: CDR1 LGHDT, CDR2 YNNKEL (reference sequence). The CDR3 length is 14 residues.

The V gene is TRBV28, the J gene TRBJ2-7; no DNA is available, so the TRBD2 call from TCRdb remains unchecked. The CDR3 is made up of 13 amino acids. CDR1 and CDR2 from the germline V gene are MDHEN and SYDVKM. CDR3 in amino acids: CASSRSNSYEQYF.

The chain employs TRBV7-9 and TRBJ1-2; the D call from TCRdb, TRBD1, cannot be confirmed without DNA. Germline CDR1 is SEHNR and CDR2 is FQNEAQ (reference sequence). CDR3 length: 15 residues. This chain's CDR3 is CASSLINLGGYGYTF.

V and J are TRBV28 and TRBJ1-4; lacking DNA, the TRBD1 call made by TCRdb goes unchecked. Per germline, CDR1 MDHEN and CDR2 SYDVKM. The CDR3 is 15 amino acids. The CDR3 protein is CASSFRGSLNEKLFF.

The chain has TRBV2 and TRBJ2-5. The CDR3 is made up of 16 amino acids. Germline assignment: CDR1 SNHLY and CDR2 FYNNEI. The CDR3 sequence is CASSEELDFLEETQYF.

J is TRBJ2-7 and V is TRBV28. This CDR3 spans 12 amino acids. CDR1 and CDR2 (germline): MDHEN, SYDVKM. CDR3 sequence reads: CASSLNTYEQYF.

V usage is TRBV7-9 and J usage is TRBJ2-3; TCRdb designates TRBD2, a call that cannot be tested without DNA. From germline, CDR1 is SEHNR and CDR2 FQNEAQ (reference sequence). The CDR3 runs 16 residues. This chain's CDR3 is CASSSGLAGTTDTQYF.

The chain links TRBV28 to TRBJ1-3; TCRdb outputs TRBD1, but without DNA this stays unchecked. In germline, CDR1 is MDHEN, CDR2 SYDVKM. This CDR3 has 17 amino acids. The CDR3 reads CASSSAFGGHTGNTIYF.

The CDR3 sequence is CSASAASYNEQFF. The chain recombines TRBV20-1 with TRBJ2-1. Germline CDR1 and CDR2: DFQATT and SNEGSKA (reference sequence). CDR3 length: 13 residues.

The rearrangement joins TRBV6-6 to TRBJ2-1; the D call of TRBD1 rests on TCRdb alone, since no DNA is present to check it. This CDR3 region has 17 residues. Germline CDR1 is MNHNY and CDR2 is SVGAGI (reference sequence). This chain's CDR3 is CASSYRVAGAHNNEQFF.

The chain links TRBV7-6 to TRBJ2-2; without DNA, the TCRdb call of TRBD2 cannot be checked. CDR1 SGHVS and CDR2 FNYEAQ come from the germline V gene. The CDR3 runs 15 residues. The CDR3 here is CASALAGAGTGELFF.

The V call is TRBV7-6, the J call TRBJ2-1; TCRdb's D call, TRBD2, is unchecked because there is no DNA. The CDR3 totals 19 residues. Germline V lookup: CDR1 SGHVS, CDR2 FNYEAQ. CDR3 residues: CASSSRGASGDLSYNEQFF.